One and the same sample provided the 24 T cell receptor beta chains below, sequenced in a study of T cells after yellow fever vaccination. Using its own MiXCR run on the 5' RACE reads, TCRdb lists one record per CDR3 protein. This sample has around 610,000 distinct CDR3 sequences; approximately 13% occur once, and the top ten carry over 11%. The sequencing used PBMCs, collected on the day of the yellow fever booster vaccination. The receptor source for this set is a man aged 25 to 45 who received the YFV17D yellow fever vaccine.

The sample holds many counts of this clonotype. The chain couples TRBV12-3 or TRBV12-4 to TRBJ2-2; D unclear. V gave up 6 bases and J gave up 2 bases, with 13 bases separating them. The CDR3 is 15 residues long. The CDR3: CASSPETGNTGELFF. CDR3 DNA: TGTGCCAGCAGCCCGGAGACTGGTAACACCGGGGAGCTGTTTTTT.

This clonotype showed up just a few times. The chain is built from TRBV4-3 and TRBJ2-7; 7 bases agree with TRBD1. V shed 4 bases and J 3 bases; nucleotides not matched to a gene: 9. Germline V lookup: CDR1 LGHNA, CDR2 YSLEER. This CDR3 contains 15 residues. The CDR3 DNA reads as TGCGCCAGCAGCCCGGGTGTCAGGGGGAACTACGAGCAGTACTTC. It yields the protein CASSPGVRGNYEQYF.

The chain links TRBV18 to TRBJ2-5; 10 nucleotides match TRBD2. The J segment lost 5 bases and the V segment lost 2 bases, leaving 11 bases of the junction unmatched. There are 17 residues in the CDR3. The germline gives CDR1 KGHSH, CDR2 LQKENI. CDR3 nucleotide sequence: TGTGCCAGCTCACCAACATTAGCGGGAGGAACTGGGGAGACCCAGTACTTC. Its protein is CASSPTLAGGTGETQYF.

The DNA for the CDR3 is TGCGCCAGCAGCCAAGATATGAGGGGGCTCGGCTCCTACGAGCAGTACTTC. It codes for CASSQDMRGLGSYEQYF. The rearrangement joins TRBV4-3 to TRBJ2-7; 7 positions match TRBD1. There are 17 residues in the CDR3. With 0 bases clipped from V and 0 bases from J, the junction kept 8 bases outside the gene matches. CDR1 is LGHNA and CDR2 is YSLEER in the germline V gene.

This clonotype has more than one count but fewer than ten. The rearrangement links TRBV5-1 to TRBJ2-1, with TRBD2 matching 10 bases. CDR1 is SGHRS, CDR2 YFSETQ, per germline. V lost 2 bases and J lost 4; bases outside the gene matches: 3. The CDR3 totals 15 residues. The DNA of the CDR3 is TGCGCCAGCAGCTTTACTAGCGGGATTTACAATGAGCAGTTCTTC. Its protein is CASSFTSGIYNEQFF. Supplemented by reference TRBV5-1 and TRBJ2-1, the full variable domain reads KAGVTQTPRYLIKTRGQQVTLSCSPISGHRSVSWYQQTPGQGLQFLFEYFSETQRNKGNFPGRFSGRQFSNSRSEMNVSTLELGDSALYLCASSFTSGIYNEQFFGPGTRLTVL.

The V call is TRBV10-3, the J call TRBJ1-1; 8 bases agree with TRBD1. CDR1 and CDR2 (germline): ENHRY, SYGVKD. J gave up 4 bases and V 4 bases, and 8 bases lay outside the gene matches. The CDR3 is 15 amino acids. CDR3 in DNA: TGTGCCATCAGTGGGCAAAACAGGGGGAGCACTGAAGCTTTCTTT. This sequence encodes CAISGQNRGSTEAFF.

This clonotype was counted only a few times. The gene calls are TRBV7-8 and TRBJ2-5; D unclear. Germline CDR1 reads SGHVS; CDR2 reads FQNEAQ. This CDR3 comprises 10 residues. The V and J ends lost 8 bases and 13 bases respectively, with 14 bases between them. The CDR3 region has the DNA TGTGCCAGCGAGGACGGCTTCTTGTACTTC. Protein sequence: CASEDGFLYF.

The CDR3 nucleotides are TGTGCCAGCAGCGAGATGGGAACTAGCACGAAGACCCAGTACTTC. This encodes CASSEMGTSTKTQYF. V gene TRBV5-5 combines with J gene TRBJ2-5; a possible D gene is TRBD2 (6 bases). The CDR3 covers 15 residues. Trimming cost V 4 bases and J 6 bases, with 19 bases left between them. Germline CDR1 SGHKS, CDR2 YYEKEE (reference sequence).

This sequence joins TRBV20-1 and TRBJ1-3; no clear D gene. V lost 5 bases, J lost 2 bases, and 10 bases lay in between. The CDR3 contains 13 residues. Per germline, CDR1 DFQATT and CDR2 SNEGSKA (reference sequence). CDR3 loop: CSALRAPGNTIYF. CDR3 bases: TGCAGTGCTTTGAGGGCCCCTGGAAACACCATATATTTT.

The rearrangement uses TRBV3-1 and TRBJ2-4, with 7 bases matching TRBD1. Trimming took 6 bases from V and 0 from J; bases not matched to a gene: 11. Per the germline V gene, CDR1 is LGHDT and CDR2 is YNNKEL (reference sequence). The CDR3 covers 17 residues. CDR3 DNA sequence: TGTGCCAGCAGTAACCATGGACAGGCGCTAGCCAAAAACATTCAGTACTTC. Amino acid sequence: CASSNHGQALAKNIQYF.

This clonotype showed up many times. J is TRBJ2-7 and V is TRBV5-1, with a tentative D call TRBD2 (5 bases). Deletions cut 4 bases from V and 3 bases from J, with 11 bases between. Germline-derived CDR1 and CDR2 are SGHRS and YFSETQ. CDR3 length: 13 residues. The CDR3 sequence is CASSALVGYEQYF. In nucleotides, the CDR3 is TGCGCCAGCAGCGCACTAGTGGGCTACGAGCAGTACTTC.

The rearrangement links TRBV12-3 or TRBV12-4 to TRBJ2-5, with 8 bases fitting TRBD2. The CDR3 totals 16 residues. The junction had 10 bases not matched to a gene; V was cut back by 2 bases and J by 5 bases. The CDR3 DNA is TGTGCCAGCAGTTTACAAGCGGGAGTGGGGGGGGAGACCCAGTACTTC. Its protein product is CASSLQAGVGGETQYF.

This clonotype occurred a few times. The CDR3 coding sequence is TGTGCCATCAAGGGGTCCGGGAACGGTGGAGATACGCAGTATTTT. It translates to CAIKGSGNGGDTQYF. This chain connects TRBV10-3 to TRBJ2-3; either TRBD1 or TRBD2 may supply D (5 bases each). V lost 7 bases to trimming and J lost 5 bases, with 19 bases between them. The CDR3 is 15 amino acids. The V gene's germline CDR1 is ENHRY and CDR2 SYGVKD.

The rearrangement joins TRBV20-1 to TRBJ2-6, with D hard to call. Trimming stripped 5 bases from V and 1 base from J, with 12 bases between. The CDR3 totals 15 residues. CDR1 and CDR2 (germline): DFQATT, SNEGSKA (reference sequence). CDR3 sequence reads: CSAQQNPSGANVLTF. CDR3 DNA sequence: TGCAGTGCTCAACAAAATCCGTCTGGGGCCAACGTCCTGACTTTC.

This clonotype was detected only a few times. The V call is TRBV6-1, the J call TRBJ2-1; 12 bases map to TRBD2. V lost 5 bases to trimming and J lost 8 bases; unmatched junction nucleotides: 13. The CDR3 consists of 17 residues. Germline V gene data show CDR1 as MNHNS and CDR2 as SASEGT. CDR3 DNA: TGTGCCAGCAGTATTCTGACTAGCGGGAGTAGGAGAGATGAGCAGTTCTTC. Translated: CASSILTSGSRRDEQFF.

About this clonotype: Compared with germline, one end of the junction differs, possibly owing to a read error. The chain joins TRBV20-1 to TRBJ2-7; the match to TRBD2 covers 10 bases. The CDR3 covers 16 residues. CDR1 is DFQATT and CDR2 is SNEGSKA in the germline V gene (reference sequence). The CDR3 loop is CCARDGLAGVTFEQYF. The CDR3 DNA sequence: TGCTGTGCTAGAGATGGGCTAGCGGGAGTGACGTTTGAGCAGTACTTC.

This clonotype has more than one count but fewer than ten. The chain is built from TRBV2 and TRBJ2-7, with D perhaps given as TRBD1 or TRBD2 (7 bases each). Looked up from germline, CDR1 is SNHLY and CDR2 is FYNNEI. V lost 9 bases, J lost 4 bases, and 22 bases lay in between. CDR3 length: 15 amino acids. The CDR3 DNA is TGTGCCAGAAGCGGGACAGTCGGGGCCGGTTACGAGCAGTACTTC. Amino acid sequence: CARSGTVGAGYEQYF.

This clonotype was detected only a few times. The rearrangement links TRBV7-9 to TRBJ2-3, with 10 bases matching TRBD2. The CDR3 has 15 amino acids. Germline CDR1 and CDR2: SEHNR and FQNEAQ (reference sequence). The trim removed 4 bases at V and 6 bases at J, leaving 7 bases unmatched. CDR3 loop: CASSWASGSVDTQYF. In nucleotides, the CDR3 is TGTGCCAGCAGCTGGGCTAGCGGGAGTGTGGATACGCAGTATTTT.

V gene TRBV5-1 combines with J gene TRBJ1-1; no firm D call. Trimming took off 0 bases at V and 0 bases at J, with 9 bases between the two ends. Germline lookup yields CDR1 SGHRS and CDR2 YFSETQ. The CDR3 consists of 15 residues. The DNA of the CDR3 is TGCGCCAGCAGCTTGGCGGGCGCCCTGAACACTGAAGCTTTCTTT. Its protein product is CASSLAGALNTEAFF.

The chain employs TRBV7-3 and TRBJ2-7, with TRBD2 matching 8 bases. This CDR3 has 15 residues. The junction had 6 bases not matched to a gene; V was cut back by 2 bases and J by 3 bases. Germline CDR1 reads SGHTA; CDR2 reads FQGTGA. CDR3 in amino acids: CASSLASGTSYEQYF. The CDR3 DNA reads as TGTGCCAGCAGCTTAGCCTCCGGGACTAGCTACGAGCAGTACTTC.

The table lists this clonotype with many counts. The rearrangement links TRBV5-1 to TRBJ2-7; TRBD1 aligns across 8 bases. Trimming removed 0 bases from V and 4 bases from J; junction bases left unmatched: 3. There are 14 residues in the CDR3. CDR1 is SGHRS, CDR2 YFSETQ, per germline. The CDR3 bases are TGCGCCAGCAGCTTGGCCGGGACAGGTTACGAGCAGTACTTC. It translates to CASSLAGTGYEQYF.

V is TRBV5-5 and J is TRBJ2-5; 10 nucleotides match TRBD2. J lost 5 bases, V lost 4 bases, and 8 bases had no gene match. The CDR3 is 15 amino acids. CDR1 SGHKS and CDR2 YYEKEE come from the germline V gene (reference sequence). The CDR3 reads CASSVSGRTAETQYF. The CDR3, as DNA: TGTGCCAGCAGCGTTAGCGGGAGGACGGCGGAGACCCAGTACTTC.

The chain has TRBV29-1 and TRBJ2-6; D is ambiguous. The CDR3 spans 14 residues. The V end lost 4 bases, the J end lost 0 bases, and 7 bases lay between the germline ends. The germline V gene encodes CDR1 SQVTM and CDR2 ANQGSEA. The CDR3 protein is CSVVANSGANVLTF. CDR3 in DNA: TGCAGCGTTGTGGCCAACTCTGGGGCCAACGTCCTGACTTTC.

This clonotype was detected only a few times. The chain's CDR3 is CASTRGRRDPSDYTF. The CDR3 DNA reads as TGTGCCAGCACTAGGGGCCGCCGGGACCCCTCGGACTACACCTTC. The V and J genes are TRBV12-3 or TRBV12-4 and TRBJ1-2; perhaps TRBD1 as D (5 bases). This CDR3 is built from 15 residues. The V end lost 7 bases, the J end lost 10 bases, and 25 bases lay between the germline ends.